The 21 T cell receptor beta chains below were found in one sample sequenced in a study of OX40 agonist ivuxolimab in advanced cancers. Using immunoSEQ multiplex PCR, the repertoire was profiled, and TCRdb retains in-frame clones only, with some absent. The top ten clones hold roughly a fifth of a sample with fewer than 65,000 clones, around 92% of them seen once. The sequenced sample was CD4+ or CD8+ T cells sorted from blood, obtained in a trial of the OX40 agonist ivuxolimab. The receptors stem from an adult with an advanced solid tumor such as melanoma, head and neck, liver or kidney cancer.

The CDR3 loop is CASVSSTGISYEQYF. The CDR3, as DNA: TGCGCCAGCGTCTCTTCGACTGGGATCTCCTACGAGCAGTACTTC. The chain employs TRBV23-1 and TRBJ2-7, with D hard to call. TRBV23-1 is classed as an ORF, of uncertain function. V shed 8 bases and J shed 0 bases, with 17 bases lying between them. The CDR3 runs 15 residues.

This sequence joins TRBV30 and TRBJ1-1, with 10 bases matching TRBD1. CDR1 and CDR2 from the germline V gene are GTSNPN and SVGIG (reference sequence). The CDR3 has 12 residues. Losses at the gene ends were 3 bases for V and 7 bases for J; bases not matched to a gene: 2. CDR3 protein: CAWRGQGNEAFF. DNA for the CDR3: TGTGCCTGGAGGGGACAGGGGAATGAAGCTTTCTTT.

This clone was seen only once. The J gene is TRBJ1-1, the V gene TRBV19; no firm D call. The CDR3 runs 17 residues. Germline loops: CDR1 LNHDA, CDR2 SQIVND (reference sequence). Trimming removed 3 bases from V and 0 bases from J, with 17 bases in between. The CDR3 coding sequence is TGTGCCAGTAGTATGCCGATGTCTGGCGGGATGAACACTGAAGCTTTCTTT. Amino acids: CASSMPMSGGMNTEAFF.

The chain links TRBV6-6 to TRBJ2-7, with 9 bases matching TRBD1. The V gene end was trimmed by 0 bases and the J gene end by 1 base; junction bases not matched to a gene: 4. Per germline, CDR1 MNHNY and CDR2 SVGAGI (reference sequence). The CDR3 runs 16 residues. This CDR3 is CASSYSGGTGSYEQYF. CDR3 coding DNA: TGTGCCAGCAGTTACTCCGGCGGGACAGGGTCCTACGAGCAGTACTTC.

The genes are TRBV19 and TRBJ2-1; D gene ambiguous. The CDR3 has 16 amino acids. The germline V gene encodes CDR1 LNHDA and CDR2 SQIVND (reference sequence). Trimming pared 3 bases from V and 0 bases from J, leaving 12 bases between. In DNA, the CDR3 is TGTGCCAGTAGTATCGTTGGGCCCAGCTCCTACAATGAGCAGTTCTTC. Translating it yields CASSIVGPSSYNEQFF. Variable domain in full (rest from reference TRBV19 and TRBJ2-1): DGGITQSPKYLFRKEGQNVTLSCEQNLNHDAMYWYRQDPGQGLRLIYYSQIVNDFQKGDIAEGYSVSREKKESFPLTVTSAQKNPTAFYLCASSIVGPSSYNEQFFGPGTRLTVL.

The gene calls are TRBV25-1 and TRBJ2-7; a weak D match, TRBD2 (5 bases). V lost 1 base, J lost 12 bases, and 13 bases lay in between. Germline CDR1 MGHDK, CDR2 SYGVNS. The CDR3 totals 12 residues. The CDR3 DNA reads as TGTGCCAGCAGTGAATTTATCTCCGGGATGTACTTC. Protein product: CASSEFISGMYF.

The chain joins TRBV19 to TRBJ2-7; D is ambiguous. The CDR3 runs to 12 residues. Germline V gene sequence: CDR1 LNHDA, CDR2 SQIVND (reference sequence). V was pared by 3 bases and J by 2 bases, with 5 bases between. The CDR3, as DNA: TGTGCCAGTAGTATGGTCCCCTACGAGCAGTACTTC. Protein: CASSMVPYEQYF.

The rearrangement links TRBV7-9 to TRBJ2-2; 11 positions match TRBD2. Germline trimming cut 0 bases from V and 2 bases from J; bases unmatched to any gene: 5. Germline assignment: CDR1 SEHNR and CDR2 FQNEAQ (reference sequence). The CDR3 length is 18 residues. The CDR3 region has the DNA TGTGCCAGCAGCTTAGCGCATGGACTAGCGGGTAACACCGGGGAGCTGTTTTTT. This codes for CASSLAHGLAGNTGELFF.

The chain is built from TRBV10-2 and TRBJ2-7; D not resolved. The CDR3 covers 13 residues. The germline V gene encodes CDR1 WSHSY and CDR2 SAAADI. The V end lost 2 bases, the J end lost 1 base, and 6 bases lay between the germline ends. The CDR3 spells CASSEGFSYEQYF. CDR3 DNA: TGCGCCAGCAGTGAGGGCTTTTCCTACGAGCAGTACTTC.

The gene calls are TRBV4-3 and TRBJ2-7, with 10 positions matching TRBD1. The CDR3 loop spans 15 amino acids. Germline CDR1 LGHNA, CDR2 YSLEER. With 3 bases clipped from V and 1 base from J, the junction kept 3 bases outside the gene matches. Here the CDR3 reads CASSQVDRGSYEQYF. The CDR3 bases are TGCGCCAGCAGCCAGGTGGACAGGGGGTCCTACGAGCAGTACTTC.

This chain joins TRBV6-5 and TRBJ2-7; 11 bases line up with TRBD1. The CDR3 sequence is 14 residues long. Trimming took 7 bases from V and 5 from J; bases not matched to a gene: 7. Germline V lookup: CDR1 MNHEY, CDR2 SVGAGI. The CDR3 here is CASILGQGAHEQYF. The CDR3 DNA follows: TGTGCCAGCATTCTCGGACAGGGGGCCCACGAGCAGTACTTC.

This clone was counted once. The rearrangement joins TRBV18 to TRBJ2-7; TRBD1 matches at 11 bases. The CDR3 is made up of 15 amino acids. V dropped 4 bases and J dropped 3; count of bases not matched to a gene: 5. Germline V gene sequence: CDR1 KGHSH, CDR2 LQKENI. The CDR3, as DNA: TGTGCCAGCTCACAGGACAGGGGGCAGTTCTACGAGCAGTACTTC. It yields the protein CASSQDRGQFYEQYF.

V gene TRBV6-1 combines with J gene TRBJ1-2, with D possibly matching TRBD1 (6 bases). Between the trimmed V and J ends, which lost 6 bases and 5 bases, there was a span of 19 bases. This CDR3 has 15 residues. Germline V gives CDR1 MNHNS, CDR2 SASEGT. The CDR3 DNA reads as TGTGCCAGCAGACCCTCCGGGGGCGCTGCTTATGGCTACACCTTC. Translation gives CASRPSGGAAYGYTF.

V usage is TRBV9 and J usage is TRBJ1-3, with D unresolved. This CDR3 region has 13 residues. V gave up 3 bases and J gave up 4 bases, with 8 bases separating them. Germline assignment: CDR1 SGDLS and CDR2 YYNGEE. The CDR3 bases are TGTGCCAGCAGCGACGGTCCAGGAAACACCATATATTTT. This gives the protein CASSDGPGNTIYF.

The CDR3 protein is CASSLSGRSGNEQFF. The DNA of the CDR3 is TGTGCCAGCAGCCTTAGCGGGAGGTCGGGCAATGAGCAGTTCTTC. The V gene is TRBV28, the J gene TRBJ2-1, with 10 bases aligning to TRBD2. Germline V gives CDR1 MDHEN, CDR2 SYDVKM. Unmatched junction bases numbered 8, after V lost 6 bases and J lost 6 bases. CDR3 size: 15 residues.

The chain combines TRBV5-6 with TRBJ1-1; D possibly corresponds to TRBD1 (6 bases). The CDR3 is 14 amino acids. The V and J ends lost 2 bases and 0 bases respectively, with 8 bases between them. From germline, CDR1 is SGHDT and CDR2 YYEEEE. The CDR3 sequence: CASSLGTMNTEAFF. CDR3 sequence (DNA): TGTGCCAGCAGCTTAGGGACAATGAACACTGAAGCTTTCTTT.

The CDR3 region is CASSLRTIPINEQFF. CDR3 DNA: TGTGCCAGCAGCTTAAGGACAATCCCCATCAATGAGCAGTTCTTC. V usage is TRBV13 and J usage is TRBJ2-1, with D possibly matching TRBD1 (5 bases). This CDR3 is built from 15 residues. Trimming pared 2 bases from V and 6 bases from J, leaving 14 bases between. Germline loops: CDR1 PRHDT, CDR2 FYEKMQ (reference sequence).

The chain has TRBV9 and TRBJ1-2, with D possibly being TRBD1 (5 bases). V lost 2 bases, J lost 8 bases, and 16 bases lay in between. The CDR3 covers 14 residues. CDR1 SGDLS and CDR2 YYNGEE come from the germline V gene. DNA of the CDR3: TGTGCCAGCAGCGTCGGCCGGGACTTAGCGGGCTACACCTTC. Protein: CASSVGRDLAGYTF. The entire variable domain, with the rest obtained from reference TRBV9 and TRBJ1-2, is as follows: DSGVTQTPKHLITATGQRVTLRCSPRSGDLSVYWYQQSLDQGLQFLIQYYNGEERAKGNILERFSAQQFPDLHSELNLSSLELGDSALYFCASSVGRDLAGYTFGSGTRLTVV.

The sample holds one count of this clone. The chain carries TRBV19 and TRBJ2-2; possible D gene TRBD1, 6 bases. This CDR3 is 13 amino acids long. V lost 3 bases and J 5 bases, leaving 7 bases between the germline ends. CDR1 is LNHDA and CDR2 is SQIVND in the germline V gene (reference sequence). The DNA of the CDR3 is TGTGCCAGTAGTATCAGGGGAACCGGGGAGCTGTTTTTT. Translation gives CASSIRGTGELFF.

The chain couples TRBV5-4 to TRBJ2-5, with TRBD2 matching over 8 bases. The V and J ends lost 4 bases and 1 base, in that order; junction bases with no gene match: 3. The germline V gene has CDR1 SGHNT and CDR2 YYREEE (reference sequence). The CDR3 length is 14 residues. CDR3 amino acids: CASSPTSGQETQYF. The CDR3 DNA reads as TGTGCCAGCAGCCCCACTAGCGGCCAAGAGACCCAGTACTTC.

This chain connects TRBV27 to TRBJ2-7; no definite D call. Germline values: CDR1 MNHEY, CDR2 SMNVEV (reference sequence). The CDR3 extends over 17 amino acids. Trimming cost V 8 bases and J 2 bases, with 25 bases left between them. CDR3 region: CASFIRWSDEPPYEQYF. Written as DNA, the CDR3 is TGTGCCAGCTTTATCAGATGGTCGGACGAGCCCCCCTACGAGCAGTACTTC.